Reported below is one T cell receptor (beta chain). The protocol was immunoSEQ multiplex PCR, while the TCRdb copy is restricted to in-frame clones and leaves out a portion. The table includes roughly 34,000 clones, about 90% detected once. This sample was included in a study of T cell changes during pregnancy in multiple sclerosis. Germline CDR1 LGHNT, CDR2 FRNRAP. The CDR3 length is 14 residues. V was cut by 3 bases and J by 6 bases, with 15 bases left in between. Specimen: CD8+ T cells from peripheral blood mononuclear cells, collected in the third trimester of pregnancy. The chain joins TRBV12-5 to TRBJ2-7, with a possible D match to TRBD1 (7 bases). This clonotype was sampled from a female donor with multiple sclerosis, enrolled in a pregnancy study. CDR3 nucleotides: TGTGCTAGTGGTTTTATGGGCGGGGACAGCGAGCAGTACTTC. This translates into CASGFMGGDSEQYF.